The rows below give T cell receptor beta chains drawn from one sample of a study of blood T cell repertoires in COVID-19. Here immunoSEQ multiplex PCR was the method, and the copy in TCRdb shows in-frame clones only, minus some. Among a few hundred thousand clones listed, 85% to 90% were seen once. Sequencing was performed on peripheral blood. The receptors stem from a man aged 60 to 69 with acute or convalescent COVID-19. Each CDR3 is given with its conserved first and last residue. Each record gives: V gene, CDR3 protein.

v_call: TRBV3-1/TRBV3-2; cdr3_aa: CASSQDSAGGPETQYF
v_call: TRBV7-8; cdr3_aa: CASSYPGQGNTIYF
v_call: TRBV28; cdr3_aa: CATLGGAGGFNEQFF
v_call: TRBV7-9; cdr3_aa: CASSKTSLTAHEQFF
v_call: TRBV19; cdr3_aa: CASSGRVTEAFF
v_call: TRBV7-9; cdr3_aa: CASKYLANNNEQFF
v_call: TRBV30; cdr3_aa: CAWSVRLAAGELFF
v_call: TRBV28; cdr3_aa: CASSLPVSGANVLTF
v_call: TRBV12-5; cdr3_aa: CASGRGAGVEQFF
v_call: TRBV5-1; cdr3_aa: CASSIVGGSPGEQYF
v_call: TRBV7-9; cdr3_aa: CASSLITGGVHEKLFF
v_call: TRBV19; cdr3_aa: CASISQGGSNTEAFF
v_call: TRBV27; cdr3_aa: CASSLGQGGNEQYF
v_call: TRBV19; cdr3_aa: CASTPSPGSAFYEQYF
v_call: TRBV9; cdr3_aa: CASSVDGQMNTEAFF
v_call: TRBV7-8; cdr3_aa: CASSLVRYLGHDNYGYTF